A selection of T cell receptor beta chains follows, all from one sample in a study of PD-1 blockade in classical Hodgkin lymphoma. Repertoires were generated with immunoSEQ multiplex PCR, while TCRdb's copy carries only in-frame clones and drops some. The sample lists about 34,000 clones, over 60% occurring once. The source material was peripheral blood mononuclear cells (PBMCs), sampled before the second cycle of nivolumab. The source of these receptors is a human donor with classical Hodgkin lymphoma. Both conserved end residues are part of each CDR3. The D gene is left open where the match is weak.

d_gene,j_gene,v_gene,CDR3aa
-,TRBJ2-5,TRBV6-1,CASSESGGRETQYF
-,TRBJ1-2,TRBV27,CASSSTMGGVGYTF
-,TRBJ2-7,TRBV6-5,CASSYDVSYEQYF
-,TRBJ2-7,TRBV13,CASSSRGQGPWEQYF
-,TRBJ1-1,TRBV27,CASSLQVNTEAFF
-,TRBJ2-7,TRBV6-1,CASSRYEQYF
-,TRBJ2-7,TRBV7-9,CASSLVGKYEQYF
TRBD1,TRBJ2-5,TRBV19,CASSTTDRGLPGAQYF
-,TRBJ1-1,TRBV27,CASSLSGSGTEAFF
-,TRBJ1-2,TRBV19,CASSIYREHYGYTF
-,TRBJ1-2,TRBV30,CAWNRDIYGYTF
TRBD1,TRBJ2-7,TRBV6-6,CASRPPGQGHPEQYF
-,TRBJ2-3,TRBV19,CAASRGRTDTQYF
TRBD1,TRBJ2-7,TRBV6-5,CASSTGQGSFYEQYF
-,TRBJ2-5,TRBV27,CASSPELQETQYF
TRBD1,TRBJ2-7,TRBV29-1,CSVATGDEQYF
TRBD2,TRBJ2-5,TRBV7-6,CASSLAPAGGRETQYF
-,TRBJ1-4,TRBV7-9,CASSLGGEKLFF
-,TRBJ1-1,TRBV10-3,CASYGQANTEAFF
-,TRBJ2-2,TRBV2,CASSEGPTNTGELFF
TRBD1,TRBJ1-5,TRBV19,CASSTQGFNQPQHF
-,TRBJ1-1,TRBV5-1,CASSLDKGPENTEAFF
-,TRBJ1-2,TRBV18,CASSPLGDSGYTF